The 24 T cell receptor beta chains below all came from one sample that was sequenced in a study of T cell changes during pregnancy in multiple sclerosis. The assay was immunoSEQ multiplex PCR, and TCRdb's table has in-frame clones only and misses some. The top ten clones hold approximately 0.5% of a sample with tens of thousands of clones, roughly nine tenths of them seen once. The sequencing here drew on CD4+ T cells from peripheral blood mononuclear cells, taken in the first trimester of pregnancy. The receptors originated from a female donor with multiple sclerosis, enrolled in a pregnancy study.

The chain has TRBV6-5 and TRBJ2-2; TRBD2 matches 11 bases. The V and J ends lost 6 bases and 5 bases, in that order; junction bases with no gene match: 5. The germline CDR1 and CDR2 sequences are MNHEY and SVGAGI. This CDR3 contains 15 residues. In DNA, the CDR3 is TGTGCCAGCAGGTCCGGGACTAGCGGTACCGGGGAGCTGTTTTTT. Its protein product is CASRSGTSGTGELFF.

V is TRBV7-2 and J is TRBJ2-4, with 13 bases lining up with TRBD2. Germline V gene data show CDR1 as SGHTA and CDR2 as FQGNSA. CDR3 length: 15 residues. After removal of 6 bases from V and 8 bases from J, the junction contained 7 bases not matched to a gene. The CDR3 DNA reads TGTGCCAGCAGTCACAGGACTAGCGGGAGTCACATTCAGTACTTC. It specifies CASSHRTSGSHIQYF.

This chain connects TRBV13 to TRBJ2-3; 9 positions agree with TRBD2. V shed 5 bases and J 0 bases; nucleotides not matched to a gene: 12. This CDR3 region has 18 residues. Germline V gene sequence: CDR1 PRHDT, CDR2 FYEKMQ (reference sequence). The CDR3 region is CASSAGPLTSGSTDTQYF. CDR3 sequence (DNA): TGTGCCAGCAGCGCCGGGCCTTTGACTAGCGGTAGCACAGATACGCAGTATTTT.

In the case of this clone: One junction end disagrees with the germline gene, perhaps due to a read error. This chain uses TRBV6-1 with TRBJ2-7; 9 positions agree with TRBD1. The CDR3 runs to 15 residues. The germline CDR1 and CDR2 sequences are MNHNS and SASEGT. The CDR3 loop is CASREDRGRAYEQYF. The CDR3 nucleotides read TGTGCCAGCAGAGAAGACAGGGGGAGGGCCTACGAGCAGTACTTC.

The chain uses TRBV5-1 and TRBJ1-1, with TRBD1 as a possible D gene (6 bases). Per the germline V gene, CDR1 is SGHRS and CDR2 is YFSETQ. The CDR3 is 14 amino acids. V was shortened by 2 bases and J by 2 bases, with 10 bases between the two germline ends. As DNA, the CDR3 is TGCGCCAGCAGCTTCCGGGACACTAACACTGAAGCTTTCTTT. Protein: CASSFRDTNTEAFF.

This chain connects TRBV11-2 to TRBJ2-5; TRBD2 agrees at 7 bases. Germline lookup yields CDR1 SGHAT and CDR2 FQNNGV. The CDR3 is made up of 15 amino acids. V lost 1 base and J lost 1; bases outside the gene matches: 3. The CDR3, as DNA: TGTGCCAGCAGCTTAGCCGGCGGGAGCCAAGAGACCCAGTACTTC. Its translation: CASSLAGGSQETQYF.

The chain couples TRBV5-1 to TRBJ2-3; 13 positions agree with TRBD2. The germline V gene encodes CDR1 SGHRS and CDR2 YFSETQ. The length of the CDR3 is 16 residues. With 1 base clipped from V and 3 bases from J, the junction kept 2 bases outside the gene matches. The CDR3, as DNA: TGCGCCAGCAGCTTGCTACTAGCGGGGGGGACAGATACGCAGTATTTT. This sequence encodes CASSLLLAGGTDTQYF.

The V call is TRBV19, the J call TRBJ1-2; 7 nucleotides agree with TRBD1. The CDR3 is 15 amino acids. Trimming cost V 4 bases and J 3 bases; bases outside gene matches: 8. CDR1 is LNHDA, CDR2 SQIVND, per germline (reference sequence). CDR3: CASSTPGQNYYGYTF. The CDR3 nucleotides are TGTGCCAGTAGTACCCCGGGACAGAACTACTATGGCTACACCTTC.

The chain has TRBV19 and TRBJ2-1; 11 bases are shared with TRBD2. This CDR3 comprises 16 residues. In germline, CDR1 is LNHDA, CDR2 SQIVND (reference sequence). Trimming removed 4 bases from V and 3 bases from J; junction bases left unmatched: 5. The CDR3 DNA is TGTGCCAGTAGTAGCACTAGCGGGAGTATCTACAATGAGCAGTTCTTC. This codes for CASSSTSGSIYNEQFF.

CDR3 region: CASSYVRNEQFF. CDR3 sequence (DNA): TGTGCCAGCAGTTACGTCCGGAATGAGCAGTTCTTC. This chain connects TRBV6-6 to TRBJ2-1, with D unclear. This CDR3 comprises 12 residues. In germline, CDR1 is MNHNY, CDR2 SVGAGI (reference sequence). Trimming removed 2 bases at V and 7 bases at J, with 6 bases between.

This clone was recorded only once. The rearrangement joins TRBV19 to TRBJ2-1; 9 bases line up with TRBD2. Per the germline V gene, CDR1 is LNHDA and CDR2 is SQIVND (reference sequence). J was trimmed by 7 bases and V by 3 bases; bases with no gene match: 7. The CDR3 loop spans 15 amino acids. For the CDR3, the DNA is TGTGCCAGTAGTATGGCGGGACTAGCTAAGAATGAGCAGTTCTTC. It specifies CASSMAGLAKNEQFF.

Notes on this clone: Other DNA sequences in the same sample also yield this CDR3. The chain links TRBV19 to TRBJ1-5; TRBD1 is a possible D gene (5 bases). The V and J ends lost 5 bases and 4 bases respectively, with 12 bases between them. Germline V lookup: CDR1 LNHDA, CDR2 SQIVND (reference sequence). The CDR3 spans 14 residues. DNA of the CDR3: TGTGCCAGTAGTCCGCAGGGAGGGAATCAGCCCCAGCATTTT. It specifies CASSPQGGNQPQHF.

V usage is TRBV30 and J usage is TRBJ2-5; 8 positions agree with TRBD2. The CDR3 loop spans 15 amino acids. The germline V gene encodes CDR1 GTSNPN and CDR2 SVGIG (reference sequence). The junction had 10 bases not matched to a gene; V was cut back by 2 bases and J by 5 bases. The CDR3 DNA follows: TGTGCCTGGAGTAGGCGGGGGGCGCCCCGGGAGACCCAGTACTTC. Protein product: CAWSRRGAPRETQYF.

The chain links TRBV14 to TRBJ2-1; tentatively, D is TRBD2 (5 bases). The CDR3 has 13 residues. CDR1 SGHDN and CDR2 FVKESK come from the germline V gene. Trimming left V 0 bases short and J 10 bases short, with 10 bases between. DNA of the CDR3: TGTGCCAGCAGCCAAGATCCCCGAGGGGAGCAGTTCTTC. Amino acids: CASSQDPRGEQFF.

The V and J genes are TRBV4-3 and TRBJ1-2, with TRBD1 as a possible D gene (5 bases). Looked up from germline, CDR1 is LGHNA and CDR2 is YSLEER. The CDR3 sequence is 15 residues long. Trimming shortened V by 0 bases and J by 1 base, and 9 bases separated the two germline ends. The chain's CDR3 is CASSQEAGYNYGYTF. The CDR3 DNA is TGCGCCAGCAGCCAAGAGGCAGGGTATAACTATGGCTACACCTTC.

The genes are TRBV6-6 and TRBJ2-2; a weak D match, TRBD1 (5 bases). Looked up from germline, CDR1 is MNHNY and CDR2 is SVGAGI (reference sequence). Trimming left V 6 bases short and J 4 bases short, with 18 bases between. This CDR3 contains 16 residues. The CDR3, as DNA: TGTGCCAGCAGCCCGGCCCAGGGCTTTACCACCGGGGAGCTGTTTTTT. Translated: CASSPAQGFTTGELFF.

The gene calls are TRBV29-1 and TRBJ1-4, with 8 bases fitting TRBD1. Germline values: CDR1 SQVTM, CDR2 ANQGSEA. V shed 7 bases and J 3 bases; nucleotides not matched to a gene: 4. This CDR3 has 13 residues. The CDR3 loop reads CSGQGAPNEKLFF. CDR3 DNA: TGCAGCGGTCAGGGGGCACCTAATGAAAAACTGTTTTTT.

The chain employs TRBV27 and TRBJ2-2, with unresolved D. CDR3 size: 12 residues. The V end lost 6 bases, the J end lost 1 base, and 3 bases lay between the germline ends. The germline V gene encodes CDR1 MNHEY and CDR2 SMNVEV (reference sequence). The DNA for the CDR3 is TGTGCCAGCAGGCGGAACACCGGGGAGCTGTTTTTT. Its translation: CASRRNTGELFF.

The V and J genes are TRBV27 and TRBJ2-1; perhaps TRBD2 as D (6 bases). Deletions cut 3 bases from V and 5 bases from J, with 11 bases between. The CDR3 spans 14 residues. CDR1 is MNHEY and CDR2 is SMNVEV in the germline V gene (reference sequence). The CDR3 loop is CASSFGGLHNEQFF. The DNA of the CDR3 is TGTGCCAGCAGTTTCGGAGGGCTCCACAATGAGCAGTTCTTC.

The chain couples TRBV5-1 to TRBJ2-7; TRBD2 matches 9 bases. This CDR3 spans 18 amino acids. The V gene's germline CDR1 is SGHRS and CDR2 YFSETQ. Unmatched junction bases numbered 15, after V lost 4 bases and J lost 1 base. The chain's CDR3 is CASSPKGRLAGLSYEQYF. In DNA, the CDR3 is TGCGCCAGCAGCCCTAAAGGGCGGCTAGCGGGACTATCCTACGAGCAGTACTTC.

The V call is TRBV18, the J call TRBJ2-2, with 9 bases aligning to TRBD1. Germline V CDR1 and CDR2: KGHSH, LQKENI. Germline trimming cut 3 bases from V and 3 bases from J; bases unmatched to any gene: 2. This CDR3 region has 15 residues. The CDR3 bases are TGTGCCAGCTCACCGGGGACAGGGTACACCGGGGAGCTGTTTTTT. Translated: CASSPGTGYTGELFF.

This chain connects TRBV11-3 to TRBJ2-5; tentative D call: TRBD2 (5 bases). The germline V gene encodes CDR1 SGHNT and CDR2 YENEEA. There are 16 residues in the CDR3. V lost 1 base and J 1 base, leaving 13 bases between the germline ends. As DNA, the CDR3 is TGTGCCAGCAGCTTAGGAGGAGGTGCCTTCCAAGAGACCCAGTACTTC. Residues: CASSLGGGAFQETQYF.

The V and J genes are TRBV11-3 and TRBJ2-5; 9 bases align to TRBD1. The junction had 11 bases not matched to a gene; V was cut back by 6 bases and J by 6 bases. The CDR3 runs to 15 residues. Germline lookup yields CDR1 SGHNT and CDR2 YENEEA. The CDR3 sequence is CASSPGQGRGQTQYF. Written as DNA, the CDR3 is TGTGCCAGCAGTCCCGGACAGGGGCGAGGACAGACCCAGTACTTC. Filled out from reference TRBV11-3 and TRBJ2-5, the complete variable domain reads EAGVVQSPRYKIIEKKQPVAFWCNPISGHNTLYWYLQNLGQGPELLIRYENEEAVDDSQLPKDRFSAERLKGVDSTLKIQPAELGDSAVYLCASSPGQGRGQTQYFGPGTRLLVL.

In this sample, this clone turned up a few times. This rearrangement joins TRBV2 to TRBJ2-2; 10 bases are shared with TRBD1. Germline CDR1 is SNHLY and CDR2 is FYNNEI. The CDR3 is 16 residues long. The junction had 4 bases not matched to a gene; V was cut back by 3 bases and J by 3 bases. In DNA form, the CDR3 reads TGTGCCAGCAGTGATTGGACAGGGGGTGACACCGGGGAGCTGTTTTTT. Protein: CASSDWTGGDTGELFF. Looking up the rest from reference TRBV2 and TRBJ2-2 gives the full variable domain: EPEVTQTPSHQVTQMGQEVILRCVPISNHLYFYWYRQILGQKVEFLVSFYNNEISEKSEIFDDQFSVERPDGSNFTLKIRSTKLEDSAMYFCASSDWTGGDTGELFFGEGSRLTVL.